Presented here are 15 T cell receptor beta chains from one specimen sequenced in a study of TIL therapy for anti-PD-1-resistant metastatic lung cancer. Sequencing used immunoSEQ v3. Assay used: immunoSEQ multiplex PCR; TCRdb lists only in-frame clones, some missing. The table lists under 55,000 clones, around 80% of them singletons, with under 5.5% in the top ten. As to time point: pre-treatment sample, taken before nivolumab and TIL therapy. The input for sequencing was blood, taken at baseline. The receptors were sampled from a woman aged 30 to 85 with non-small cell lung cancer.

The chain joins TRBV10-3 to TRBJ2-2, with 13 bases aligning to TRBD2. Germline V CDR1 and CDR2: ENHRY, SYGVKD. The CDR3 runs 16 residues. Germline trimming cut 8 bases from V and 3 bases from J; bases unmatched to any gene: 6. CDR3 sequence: CAIGTSGNTDTGELFF. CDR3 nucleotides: TGTGCCATCGGGACTAGCGGGAACACGGACACCGGGGAGCTGTTTTTT.

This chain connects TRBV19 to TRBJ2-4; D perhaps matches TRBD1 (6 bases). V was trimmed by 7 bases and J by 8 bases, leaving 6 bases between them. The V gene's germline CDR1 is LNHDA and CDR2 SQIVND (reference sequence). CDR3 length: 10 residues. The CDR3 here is CASKGDIQYF. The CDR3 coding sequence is TGTGCCAGTAAGGGGGACATTCAGTACTTC.

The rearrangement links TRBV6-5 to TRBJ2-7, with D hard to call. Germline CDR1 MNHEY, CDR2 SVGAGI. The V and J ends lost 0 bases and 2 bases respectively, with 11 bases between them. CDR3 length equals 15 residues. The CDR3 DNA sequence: TGTGCCAGCAGTTACTCGGTCGGCGGCGCCTACGAGCAGTACTTC. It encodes CASSYSVGGAYEQYF.

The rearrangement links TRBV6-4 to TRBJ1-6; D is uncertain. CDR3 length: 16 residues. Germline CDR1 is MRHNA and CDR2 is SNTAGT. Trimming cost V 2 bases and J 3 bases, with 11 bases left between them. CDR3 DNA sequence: TGTGCCAGCAGTGACATCAGAGAAAACTATAATTCACCCCTCCACTTT. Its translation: CASSDIRENYNSPLHF.

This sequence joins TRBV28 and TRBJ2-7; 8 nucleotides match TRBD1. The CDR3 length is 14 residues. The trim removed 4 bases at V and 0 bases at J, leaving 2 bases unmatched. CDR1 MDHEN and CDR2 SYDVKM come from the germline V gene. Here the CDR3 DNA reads TGTGCCAGCAGTTCGGGACAGGCCTCCTACGAGCAGTACTTC. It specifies CASSSGQASYEQYF.

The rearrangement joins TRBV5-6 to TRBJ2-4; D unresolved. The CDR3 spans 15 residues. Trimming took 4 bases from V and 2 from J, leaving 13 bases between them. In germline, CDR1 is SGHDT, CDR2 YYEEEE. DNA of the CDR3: TGTGCCAGCAGCCCGGGCCCCGCAACCAAAAACATTCAGTACTTC. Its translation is CASSPGPATKNIQYF.

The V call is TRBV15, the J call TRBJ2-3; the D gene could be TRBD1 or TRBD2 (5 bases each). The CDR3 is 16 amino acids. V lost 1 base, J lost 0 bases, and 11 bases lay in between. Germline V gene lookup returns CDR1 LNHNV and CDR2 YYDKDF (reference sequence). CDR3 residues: CATSRASGTSTDTQYF. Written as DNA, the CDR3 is TGTGCCACCAGCAGAGCCTCGGGGACCAGCACAGATACGCAGTATTTT.

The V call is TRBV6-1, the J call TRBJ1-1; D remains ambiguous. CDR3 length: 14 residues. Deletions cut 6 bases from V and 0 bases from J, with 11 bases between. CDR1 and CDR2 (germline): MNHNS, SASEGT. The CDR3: CASRRINMNTEAFF. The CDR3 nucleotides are TGTGCCAGCAGGCGAATAAATATGAACACTGAAGCTTTCTTT.

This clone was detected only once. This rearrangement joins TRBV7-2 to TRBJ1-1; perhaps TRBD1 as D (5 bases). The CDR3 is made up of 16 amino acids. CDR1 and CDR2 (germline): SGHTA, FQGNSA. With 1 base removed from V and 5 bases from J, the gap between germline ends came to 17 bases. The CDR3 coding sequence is TGTGCCAGCAGCTTAGTAGGGTCCGGGGGGAGGACTGAAGCTTTCTTT. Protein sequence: CASSLVGSGGRTEAFF. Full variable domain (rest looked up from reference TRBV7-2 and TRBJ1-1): GAGVSQSPSNKVTEKGKDVELRCDPISGHTALYWYRQSLGQGLEFLIYFQGNSAPDKSGLPSDRFSAERTGGSVSTLTIQRTQQEDSAVYLCASSLVGSGGRTEAFFGQGTRLTVV.

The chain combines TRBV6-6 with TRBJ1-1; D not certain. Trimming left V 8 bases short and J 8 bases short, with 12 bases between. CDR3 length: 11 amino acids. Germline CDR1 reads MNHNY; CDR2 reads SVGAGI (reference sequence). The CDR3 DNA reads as TGTGCCAGCGCCCAAGGCAGAGAAGCTTTCTTT. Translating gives CASAQGREAFF.

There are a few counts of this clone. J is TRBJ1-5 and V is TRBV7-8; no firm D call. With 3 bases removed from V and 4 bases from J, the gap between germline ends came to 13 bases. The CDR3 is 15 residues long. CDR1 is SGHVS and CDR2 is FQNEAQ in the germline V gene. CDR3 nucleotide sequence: TGTGCCAGCAGCTTTAGGAGATTGGAAAATCAGCCCCAGCATTTT. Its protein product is CASSFRRLENQPQHF.

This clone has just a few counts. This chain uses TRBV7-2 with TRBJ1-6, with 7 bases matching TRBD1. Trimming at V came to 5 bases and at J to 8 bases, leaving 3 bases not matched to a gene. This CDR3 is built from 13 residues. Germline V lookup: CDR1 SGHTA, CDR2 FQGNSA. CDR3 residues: CASSATGDSPLHF. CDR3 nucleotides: TGTGCCAGCAGCGCTACAGGGGATTCACCCCTCCACTTT.

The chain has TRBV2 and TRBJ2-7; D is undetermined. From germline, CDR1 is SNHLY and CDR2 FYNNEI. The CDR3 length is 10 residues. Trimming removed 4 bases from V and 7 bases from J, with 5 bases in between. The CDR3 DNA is TGTGCCAGCAGTGTTTGGGAGCAGTACTTC. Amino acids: CASSVWEQYF. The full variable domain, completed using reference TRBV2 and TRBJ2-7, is EPEVTQTPSHQVTQMGQEVILRCVPISNHLYFYWYRQILGQKVEFLVSFYNNEISEKSEIFDDQFSVERPDGSNFTLKIRSTKLEDSAMYFCASSVWEQYFGPGTRLTVT.

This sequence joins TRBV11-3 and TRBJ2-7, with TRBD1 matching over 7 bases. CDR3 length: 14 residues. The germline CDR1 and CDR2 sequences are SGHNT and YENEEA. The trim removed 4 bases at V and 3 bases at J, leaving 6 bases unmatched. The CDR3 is CASSSGQHNYEQYF. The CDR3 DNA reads TGTGCCAGCAGCTCGGGACAGCATAACTACGAGCAGTACTTC.

Here the CDR3 DNA reads TGCAGCGTTCGTTTGAGAAACACTGAAGCTTTCTTT. Translation gives CSVRLRNTEAFF. The chain uses TRBV29-1 and TRBJ1-1; D is unclear. CDR1 is SQVTM and CDR2 is ANQGSEA in the germline V gene. V gave up 5 bases and J gave up 2 bases, with 9 bases separating them. The CDR3 consists of 12 residues.